Following are 22 T cell receptor beta chains from one sample sequenced in a study of blood T cell repertoires in COVID-19. The repertoire was sequenced with immunoSEQ multiplex PCR; TCRdb's copy has only in-frame clones and lacks some. The sample shows some 51,000 clones, under 95% of them seen only once. The sequenced sample consisted of peripheral blood. Receptors were obtained from a man aged 50 to 59 with acute or convalescent COVID-19.

The V and J genes are TRBV3-1 (or the pseudogene TRBV3-2) and TRBJ2-7; 10 nucleotides match TRBD1. Germline V gives CDR1 LGHDT, CDR2 YNNKEL (reference sequence). There are 23 residues in the CDR3. The V and J ends lost 4 bases and 2 bases, in that order; junction bases with no gene match: 29. The CDR3 coding sequence is TGTGCCAGCAGCCCCCCGGGGCGATACCGGGACAGGGGACTGCCCTATTCCCCCTACGAGCAGTACTTC. Translated: CASSPPGRYRDRGLPYSPYEQYF.

The V call is TRBV28, the J call TRBJ2-7; D remains ambiguous. CDR3 length: 15 residues. Trimming removed 4 bases at V and 2 bases at J, with 15 bases between. Germline CDR1 reads MDHEN; CDR2 reads SYDVKM. CDR3 in amino acids: CASSSPSGNPYEQYF. CDR3 nucleotides: TGTGCCAGCAGTTCACCCTCAGGTAACCCCTACGAGCAGTACTTC.

This clone was picked up a small number of times. The chain combines TRBV21-1 with TRBJ1-3; the table's D gene call, TRBD1, was not cross checked with the DNA. TRBV21-1 is shown as a pseudogene. This CDR3 comprises 16 residues. The CDR3 DNA follows: TGTGCCAGCGGGACCACAGGGTTATACTCTGGAAACACCATATATTTT. The encoded protein is CASGTTGLYSGNTIYF.

The CDR3, as DNA: TGTGCCAGCAGCCAAAATGGCGGGGGGGTGGTGGAGACCCAGTACTTC. Its translation: CASSQNGGGVVETQYF. This chain connects TRBV3-1 (or the pseudogene TRBV3-2) to TRBJ2-5, with 9 bases matching TRBD2. From germline, CDR1 is LGHDT and CDR2 YNNKEL (reference sequence). The CDR3 consists of 16 residues. Germline trimming cut 2 bases from V and 5 bases from J; bases unmatched to any gene: 9.

This chain uses TRBV6-5 with TRBJ2-1, with TRBD2 matching over 7 bases. Germline V gives CDR1 MNHEY, CDR2 SVGAGI. The CDR3 totals 13 residues. V was clipped by 6 bases and J by 6 bases; unmatched bases: 5. CDR3: CASRNRGGNEQFF. In DNA form, the CDR3 reads TGTGCCAGCAGGAACCGCGGGGGCAATGAGCAGTTCTTC.

The V and J genes are TRBV7-2 and TRBJ2-5, with 14 positions matching TRBD2. Germline loops: CDR1 SGHTA, CDR2 FQGNSA. The CDR3 is made up of 15 amino acids. Germline trimming cut 5 bases from V and 9 bases from J; bases unmatched to any gene: 8. CDR3 nucleotide sequence: TGTGCCAGCAGCACCGGACTAGCGGGGGGAGGGGCCCAGTACTTC. Amino acids: CASSTGLAGGGAQYF.

CDR3 loop: CASSLPQTSGGYNEQFF. CDR3 DNA: TGTGCCAGCAGCTTACCCCAGACTAGCGGGGGTTACAATGAGCAGTTCTTC. The genes are TRBV7-2 and TRBJ2-1; 12 bases fit TRBD2. The CDR3 runs 17 residues. Germline V gene data show CDR1 as SGHTA and CDR2 as FQGNSA. J was trimmed by 4 bases and V by 2 bases; bases with no gene match: 6.

The chain employs TRBV5-1 and TRBJ2-7, with D tentatively TRBD1 (6 bases). This CDR3 region has 14 residues. V was trimmed by 4 bases and J by 5 bases, leaving 16 bases between them. Per the germline V gene, CDR1 is SGHRS and CDR2 is YFSETQ. The CDR3 nucleotides are TGCGCCAGCAGCCTGATAACAGGGACAAACGAGCAGTACTTC. Amino acids: CASSLITGTNEQYF.

The gene calls are TRBV11-2 and TRBJ2-1; the match to TRBD2 covers 8 bases. Germline loops: CDR1 SGHAT, CDR2 FQNNGV. CDR3 length equals 14 residues. J was trimmed by 6 bases and V by 1 base; bases with no gene match: 2. This CDR3 is CASSLVREGNEQFF. CDR3 bases: TGTGCCAGCAGCTTAGTCCGGGAGGGCAATGAGCAGTTCTTC.

Here the CDR3 DNA reads TGTGCCAGCAGCCTGGCGGGGGGGCGGACCGGGGAGCTGTTTTTT. Translating it yields CASSLAGGRTGELFF. The rearrangement joins TRBV5-6 to TRBJ2-2, with TRBD2 matching 9 bases. Germline loops: CDR1 SGHDT, CDR2 YYEEEE. The CDR3 runs to 15 residues. Trimming cost V 4 bases and J 5 bases; bases outside gene matches: 6.

V gene TRBV6-4 combines with J gene TRBJ1-5; D not certain. The V and J ends lost 0 bases and 4 bases respectively, with 10 bases between them. CDR1 and CDR2 from the germline V gene are MRHNA and SNTAGT. This CDR3 contains 15 residues. CDR3 in amino acids: CASSDSPYENQPQHF. The CDR3 DNA sequence: TGTGCCAGCAGTGACTCTCCCTACGAAAATCAGCCCCAGCATTTT.

V and J are TRBV11-3 and TRBJ2-3; possible D gene TRBD1, 6 bases. Germline V CDR1 and CDR2: SGHNT, YENEEA. This CDR3 contains 15 residues. V lost 8 bases and J lost 6, with 21 bases in between. CDR3 DNA sequence: TGTGCCAGCTCCTTCACCGGGACATCAAGGGATACGCAGTATTTT. This encodes CASSFTGTSRDTQYF.

The gene calls are TRBV21-1 and TRBJ2-7; the DNA was not used to check the table's D call, TRBD1. TRBV21-1 is a documented pseudogene. This CDR3 region has 16 residues. CDR3 sequence reads: CASSPQDRGYLREQYF. CDR3 nucleotide sequence: TGTGCCAGCAGCCCCCAGGACAGGGGGTACCTAAGGGAGCAGTACTTC.

V and J are TRBV5-1 and TRBJ1-1; D uncertain. There are 14 residues in the CDR3. Germline values: CDR1 SGHRS, CDR2 YFSETQ. Trimming took 3 bases from V and 1 from J, leaving 10 bases between them. The CDR3 DNA follows: TGCGCCAGCAGCTCGCAGTCCTCGAACACTGAAGCTTTCTTT. This encodes CASSSQSSNTEAFF.

The rearrangement links TRBV12-3 or TRBV12-4 to TRBJ2-7; D gene uncertain. The CDR3 has 12 residues. The germline V and J ends were trimmed by 3 bases and 13 bases, with 16 bases remaining between them. CDR3 coding DNA: TGTGCCAGCAGTTTTTATCCCGATAGTGTTTACTTC. It specifies CASSFYPDSVYF.

In its sample, this clone was seen a few times. This chain uses TRBV11-2 with TRBJ1-2, with a tentative D call TRBD1 (6 bases). CDR1 is SGHAT, CDR2 FQNNGV, per germline. The CDR3 loop spans 18 amino acids. V shed 4 bases and J shed 2 bases, with 23 bases lying between them. CDR3 amino acids: CASSSLGGPTDINYGYTF. For the CDR3, the DNA is TGTGCCAGCAGCTCCCTAGGGGGACCGACAGATATCAACTATGGCTACACCTTC.

V and J are TRBV19 and TRBJ1-1; 7 bases are a match to TRBD1. V lost 4 bases and J lost 5; bases outside the gene matches: 7. CDR1 and CDR2 (germline): LNHDA, SQIVND (reference sequence). The CDR3 is 14 amino acids. Written as DNA, the CDR3 is TGTGCCAGTAGTACCGACATACAGGGGACTGAAGCTTTCTTT. Amino acid sequence: CASSTDIQGTEAFF. Supplemented by reference TRBV19 and TRBJ1-1, the full variable domain reads DGGITQSPKYLFRKEGQNVTLSCEQNLNHDAMYWYRQDPGQGLRLIYYSQIVNDFQKGDIAEGYSVSREKKESFPLTVTSAQKNPTAFYLCASSTDIQGTEAFFGQGTRLTVV.

J is TRBJ1-6 and V is TRBV12-1; the table's D gene call, TRBD1, was not cross checked with the DNA. TRBV12-1 constitutes a pseudogene. The CDR3 has 16 residues. CDR3 residues: CASSYRTGGLDSPLHF. DNA for the CDR3: TGTGCCAGCAGCTACAGGACTGGGGGCCTAGATTCACCCCTCCACTTT.

The rearrangement joins TRBV5-1 to TRBJ1-2; tentatively, D is TRBD1 (6 bases). V was shortened by 6 bases and J by 0 bases, with 21 bases between the two germline ends. The CDR3 consists of 17 residues. From germline, CDR1 is SGHRS and CDR2 YFSETQ. CDR3 amino acids: CASTQLPWTAANYGYTF. The CDR3, as DNA: TGCGCCAGCACCCAGCTGCCGTGGACAGCAGCTAACTATGGCTACACCTTC.

The V and J genes are TRBV6-6 and TRBJ1-2, with D maybe TRBD1 (6 bases). Germline lookup yields CDR1 MNHNY and CDR2 SVGAGI (reference sequence). V dropped 8 bases and J dropped 4 bases, with 17 bases sitting between them. The CDR3 has 14 amino acids. Here the CDR3 reads CASQEDRVSYGYTF. The CDR3 DNA reads as TGTGCCAGCCAAGAGGACAGAGTGTCCTATGGCTACACCTTC.

CDR3 sequence: CASSQTQGPAYEQYF. The CDR3 DNA reads TGTGCCAGCAGCCAAACACAGGGGCCCGCCTACGAGCAGTACTTC. The rearrangement uses TRBV3-1 (or the pseudogene TRBV3-2) and TRBJ2-7; 7 nucleotides agree with TRBD1. The CDR3 has 15 amino acids. V trimming: 2 bases; J trimming: 2 bases; junction bases outside the gene matches: 6. Germline assignment: CDR1 LGHDT and CDR2 YNNKEL (reference sequence).

The chain has TRBV6-6 and TRBJ1-6; TRBD1 matches at 7 bases. V gave up 7 bases and J gave up 10 bases; unmatched junction bases: 16. The CDR3 covers 16 residues. Germline assignment: CDR1 MNHNY and CDR2 SVGAGI (reference sequence). As DNA, the CDR3 is TGTGCCAGCATGGGTCCCCCGAGACAGGGTGGGTCACCCCTCCACTTT. This gives the protein CASMGPPRQGGSPLHF.